This T cell receptor beta chain is drawn from a study of post-analysis software for immune sequencing data. Tagging with unique molecular identifiers was a feature of the TCR beta cDNA libraries. The T cell input of roughly 0.85 to 11 million gave around 540,000 cDNA molecules. TCRdb itself ran the PCR reads through MiXCR, one entry per CDR3 protein. The sample lists approximately 570,000 distinct CDR3 sequences, 44% seen once, with 1.7% in the top ten. In regard to this clonotype: Its cognate antigen is unknown.

The study's findings and limits: The five TRBV segments detected at higher frequency in patients than in controls included TRBV5-6, TRBV5-1 and TRBV20-1.

The CDR3 runs 18 residues. Germline CDR1 is SEHNR and CDR2 is FQNEAQ (reference sequence). V was pared by 3 bases and J by 2 bases, with 13 bases of the junction left unmatched. This sequence originates from a girl under 18 with multiple sclerosis. Sequencing was performed on blood. This sequence joins TRBV7-9 and TRBJ2-7, with 10 bases lining up with TRBD1. The CDR3 nucleotides read TGTGCCAGCAGCTTGCCGGGACAGGGGACTGGGAGCCCCTACGAGCAGTACTTC. Translating gives CASSLPGQGTGSPYEQYF. The full variable domain, in which reference TRBV7-9 and TRBJ2-7 provide the parts outside the CDR3, is DTGVSQNPRHKITKRGQNVTFRCDPISEHNRLYWYRQTLGQGPEFLTYFQNEAQLEKSRLLSDRFSAERPKGSFSTLEIQRTEQGDSAMYLCASSLPGQGTGSPYEQYFGPGTRLTVT.